A selection of T cell receptor beta chains follows, all from one sample in a study of OX40 agonist ivuxolimab in advanced cancers. Profiling relied on immunoSEQ multiplex PCR, and the TCRdb table lists in-frame clones only, not all of them. The table shows tens of thousands of clones, with 80% to 90% occurring only once. The sequences come from CD4+ or CD8+ T cells sorted from blood, collected in a trial of the OX40 agonist ivuxolimab. These receptors came from an adult with an advanced solid tumor such as melanoma, head and neck, liver or kidney cancer. Both conserved end residues are part of each CDR3. A D gene is named only where the DNA matches it firmly. Size values are once, few and many counts, or a class for expanded clones, and some rows have none.

D: NA; V: TRBV6-5; size: NA; J: TRBJ1-1; DNA: TGTGCCAGCAGACCAATACGACAGAACACTGAAGCTTTCTTT; CDR3: CASRPIRQNTEAFF
D: NA; V: TRBV11-2; size: NA; J: TRBJ2-7; DNA: TGTGCCAGCAGCCCATTAGTAAGGGACGAGCAGTACTTC; CDR3: CASSPLVRDEQYF
D: NA; V: TRBV6-6; size: NA; J: TRBJ2-3; DNA: TGTGCCAGCAGTATAGAGGGGACAGATACGCAGTATTTT; CDR3: CASSIEGTDTQYF
D: NA; V: TRBV5-1; size: NA; J: TRBJ2-5; DNA: TGCGCCAGCAGCCTCTCCGATGCGGAGACCCAGTACTTC; CDR3: CASSLSDAETQYF
D: TRBD1; V: TRBV6-1; size: NA; J: TRBJ1-5; DNA: TGTGCCGTCTCCCGGGACAGGGTGGGTCAGCCCCAGCATTTT; CDR3: CAVSRDRVGQPQHF
D: NA; V: TRBV5-6; size: NA; J: TRBJ1-1; DNA: TGTGCCAGCAGCTTCCGAGACGGCGGCACTGAAGCTTTCTTT; CDR3: CASSFRDGGTEAFF
D: TRBD2; V: TRBV5-8; size: NA; J: TRBJ2-4; DNA: TGTGCCAGCAGCTCCCCCGGACTAGGCAAAAACATTCAGTACTTC; CDR3: CASSSPGLGKNIQYF
D: TRBD1; V: TRBV7-9; size: NA; J: TRBJ2-1; DNA: TGTGCCAGCACCCCGGGACAGGGAAACAATGAGCAGTTCTTC; CDR3: CASTPGQGNNEQFF
D: NA; V: TRBV28; size: NA; J: TRBJ2-5; DNA: TGTGCCAGCAGTGAGGCGGGGATCCAAGAGACCCAGTACTTC; CDR3: CASSEAGIQETQYF
D: TRBD2; V: TRBV7-2; size: NA; J: TRBJ2-1; DNA: TGTGCCAGCAGCTTAGTGGGGACTAGCGGGGGGGCGAATGAGCAGTTCTTC; CDR3: CASSLVGTSGGANEQFF
D: TRBD2; V: TRBV5-1; size: NA; J: TRBJ2-1; DNA: TGCGCCAGCAGCCGGACTAGCGGGGGGAACAATGAGCAGTTCTTC; CDR3: CASSRTSGGNNEQFF
D: TRBD1; V: TRBV25-1; size: NA; J: TRBJ1-1; DNA: TGTGCCAGCAGTGAATTGGACAGGGACACTGAAGCTTTCTTT; CDR3: CASSELDRDTEAFF
D: NA; V: TRBV19; size: NA; J: TRBJ2-5; DNA: TGTGCCAGTAGTATGAAGGGTGAGACCCAGTACTTC; CDR3: CASSMKGETQYF
D: NA; V: TRBV4-2; size: NA; J: TRBJ2-3; DNA: TGTGCCAGCAGCCAAGAGCACAGTAGATTCAGAAATACGCAGTATTTT; CDR3: CASSQEHSRFRNTQYF
D: TRBD2; V: TRBV4-1; size: NA; J: TRBJ2-1; DNA: TGCGCCAGCAGCCGTGGAGGACTAGCGGGATTCTACAATGAGCAGTTCTTC; CDR3: CASSRGGLAGFYNEQFF
D: NA; V: TRBV7-2; size: NA; J: TRBJ2-3; DNA: TGTGCCAGCAGCTTATTGGGACTGATGGGAGATACGCAGTATTTT; CDR3: CASSLLGLMGDTQYF
D: TRBD2; V: TRBV19; size: NA; J: TRBJ2-1; DNA: TGTGCCACCGGGACTAGCGGGAGGTTCAGAGAGCAGTTCTTC; CDR3: CATGTSGRFREQFF
D: NA; V: TRBV7-8; size: NA; J: TRBJ1-4; DNA: TGTGCCAGCAGCTTAGTAGGGCGGACTCAGGATGAAAAACTGTTTTTT; CDR3: CASSLVGRTQDEKLFF
D: TRBD2; V: TRBV10-3; size: once; J: TRBJ2-5; DNA: TGTGCCACCAGGACTAGCGAGACCCAGTACTTC; CDR3: CATRTSETQYF
D: NA; V: TRBV6-5; size: once; J: TRBJ2-5; DNA: TGTGCCAGCAGTTACTCGTGGGCTCGGGTAGAGACCCAGTACTTC; CDR3: CASSYSWARVETQYF
D: NA; V: TRBV5-1; size: NA; J: TRBJ1-1; DNA: TGCGCCAGCAGCTTGTATGGGACCATGAACACTGAAGCTTTCTTT; CDR3: CASSLYGTMNTEAFF
D: TRBD1; V: TRBV7-8; size: NA; J: TRBJ1-2; DNA: TGTGCCAGCAGCTTATCCCGGGACAGCAACTATGGCTACACCTTC; CDR3: CASSLSRDSNYGYTF
D: NA; V: TRBV15; size: NA; J: TRBJ1-5; DNA: TGTGCCACCAGCGGAAGTCCAGACACTTATCAGCCCCAGCATTTT; CDR3: CATSGSPDTYQPQHF
D: NA; V: TRBV2; size: NA; J: TRBJ2-3; DNA: TGTGCCAGCAGTAGGACTACCACAGATACGCAGTATTTT; CDR3: CASSRTTTDTQYF
D: NA; V: TRBV28; size: NA; J: TRBJ2-6; DNA: TGTGCCCTGGGGGGCTCTGGGGCCAACGTCCTGACTTTC; CDR3: CALGGSGANVLTF
D: NA; V: TRBV15; size: NA; J: TRBJ1-2; DNA: TGTGCCACCAGCAGACCGAGGAACTATGGCTACACCTTC; CDR3: CATSRPRNYGYTF
D: NA; V: TRBV2; size: NA; J: TRBJ1-5; DNA: TGTGCCAGCAGTGAAGCGAGGGGAGCTGGCCAGCCCCAGCATTTT; CDR3: CASSEARGAGQPQHF
D: NA; V: TRBV7-3; size: NA; J: TRBJ2-2; DNA: TGTGCCAGCAGCCCCCCCGGTGGAACGAACACCGGGGAGCTGTTTTTT; CDR3: CASSPPGGTNTGELFF
D: TRBD1; V: TRBV2; size: NA; J: TRBJ1-2; DNA: TGTGCCAGCACCCGGACAGGGGGCAGCTATGGCTACACCTTC; CDR3: CASTRTGGSYGYTF
D: NA; V: TRBV28; size: NA; J: TRBJ2-5; DNA: TGTGCCAGCAGGGCCAACAGAGACTCGGGGGAGACCCAGTACTTC; CDR3: CASRANRDSGETQYF
D: NA; V: TRBV28; size: NA; J: TRBJ2-1; DNA: TGTGCCAGCAGTCCAGGGCCGGATGAGCAGTTCTTC; CDR3: CASSPGPDEQFF